The 6 T cell receptor beta chains given below trace back to one sample, sequenced in a study of blood T cell repertoires in COVID-19. Method: immunoSEQ multiplex PCR; TCRdb's copy keeps in-frame clones and lacks some. The profile covers about 150,000 clones, with 80% appearing a single time and more than 4% taken by the ten largest. The sample comprised peripheral blood. The receptors stem from a woman aged 50 to 60 with acute or convalescent COVID-19.

The table lists this clone with a few counts. V is TRBV24-1 and J is TRBJ2-7; the D gene is possibly TRBD1 (5 bases). CDR3 size: 15 residues. The germline V gene has CDR1 KGHDR and CDR2 SFDVKD. V was cut by 2 bases and J by 8 bases, with 18 bases left in between. The CDR3 spells CATSDSSDMNGKQYF. The CDR3 DNA sequence: TGTGCCACCAGTGATTCCTCGGACATGAACGGAAAGCAGTACTTC.

The V gene is TRBV18, the J gene TRBJ1-5; D is possibly TRBD1 (6 bases). Germline CDR1 is KGHSH and CDR2 is LQKENI. The CDR3 length is 15 residues. Trimming shortened V by 2 bases and J by 1 base, and 9 bases separated the two germline ends. The CDR3 nucleotides are TGTGCCAGCTCACCATACCAGGGGAGCAATCAGCCCCAGCATTTT. This codes for CASSPYQGSNQPQHF.

This chain joins TRBV9 and TRBJ1-3; 7 nucleotides align to TRBD1. Unmatched junction bases numbered 1, after V lost 6 bases and J lost 1 base. The CDR3 consists of 13 residues. Germline V gives CDR1 SGDLS, CDR2 YYNGEE. The CDR3 nucleotides are TGTGCCAGCAACAGGGGTTCTGGAAACACCATATATTTT. It encodes CASNRGSGNTIYF. Full variable domain (remainder filled in from reference TRBV9 and TRBJ1-3): DSGVTQTPKHLITATGQRVTLRCSPRSGDLSVYWYQQSLDQGLQFLIQYYNGEERAKGNILERFSAQQFPDLHSELNLSSLELGDSALYFCASNRGSGNTIYFGEGSWLTVV.

This clone was recorded only once. The chain combines TRBV19 with TRBJ1-4; 9 nucleotides align to TRBD1. V gave up 5 bases and J gave up 7 bases; unmatched junction bases: 5. Germline V gene lookup returns CDR1 LNHDA and CDR2 SQIVND (reference sequence). This CDR3 spans 14 amino acids. The CDR3 region is CASSGQGSTEKLFF. CDR3 nucleotides: TGTGCCAGTAGTGGACAGGGGAGTACTGAAAAACTGTTTTTT. Drawing the rest from reference TRBV19 and TRBJ1-4, the complete variable domain is DGGITQSPKYLFRKEGQNVTLSCEQNLNHDAMYWYRQDPGQGLRLIYYSQIVNDFQKGDIAEGYSVSREKKESFPLTVTSAQKNPTAFYLCASSGQGSTEKLFFGSGTQLSVL.

The chain is built from TRBV6-6 and TRBJ1-2, with TRBD1 as a possible D gene (5 bases). The V and J ends lost 5 bases and 5 bases respectively, with 21 bases between them. The CDR3 covers 16 residues. CDR1 and CDR2 from the germline V gene are MNHNY and SVGAGI (reference sequence). DNA of the CDR3: TGTGCCAGCAGTATACGGGGAACGGGACTGGGGTATGGCTACACCTTC. Translation: CASSIRGTGLGYGYTF.

This clone was found once. The chain carries TRBV28 and TRBJ2-7, with 8 bases matching TRBD1. Germline lookup yields CDR1 MDHEN and CDR2 SYDVKM. This CDR3 region has 15 residues. The V gene end was trimmed by 5 bases and the J gene end by 3 bases; junction bases not matched to a gene: 9. The CDR3 loop reads CASSPNGQGVYEQYF. In DNA, the CDR3 is TGTGCCAGCAGTCCAAACGGACAGGGCGTCTACGAGCAGTACTTC.